This entry lists 17 T cell receptor beta chains sequenced from one sample in a study of CD8 T cells in ankylosing spondylitis. Each CDR3 protein gets one entry after TCRdb re-called the 5' RACE reads with MiXCR. The top ten hold 2.6% of the sample, which has under 250,000 distinct CDR3 sequences, 10% to 13% seen once. The source material was blood, either unsorted or a sorted T cell fraction (not recorded which). The receptors here all came from a male donor with ankylosing spondylitis or in good health (not recorded which).

In regard to this clonotype: A much larger clone is a single base away; this may be a read error. The chain links TRBV5-1 to TRBJ2-1, with no clear D. V was trimmed by 2 bases and J by 5 bases, leaving 5 bases between them. Germline V lookup: CDR1 SGHRS, CDR2 YFSETQ. The CDR3 length is 12 residues. CDR3 nucleotides: TGCGCCAGCAGCTTATTCAACAATGAGCAGTTCTTC. Residues: CASSLFNNEQFF.

This clonotype was detected ten times or more. The rearrangement uses TRBV29-1 and TRBJ2-1; D gene uncertain. CDR3 length equals 14 residues. Per the germline V gene, CDR1 is SQVTM and CDR2 is ANQGSEA. With 6 bases removed from V and 5 bases from J, the gap between germline ends came to 17 bases. The CDR3 loop reads CSVGPKLINNEQFF. DNA for the CDR3: TGCAGCGTCGGTCCTAAGCTTATAAACAATGAGCAGTTCTTC.

The chain couples TRBV12-3 or TRBV12-4 to TRBJ1-5; a possible D gene is TRBD1 (6 bases). V lost 6 bases and J 2 bases, leaving 20 bases between the germline ends. The CDR3 extends over 17 amino acids. CDR3 residues: CASSHRGQGRGNQPQHF. CDR3 nucleotides: TGTGCCAGCAGCCATAGGGGTCAGGGGCGAGGCAATCAGCCCCAGCATTTT.

This clonotype was detected ten times or more. The rearrangement joins TRBV12-3 or TRBV12-4 to TRBJ2-5; no firm D call. V was shortened by 4 bases and J by 5 bases, with 14 bases between the two germline ends. This CDR3 spans 14 amino acids. CDR3 residues: CASSSDGFEETQYF. CDR3 in DNA: TGTGCCAGCAGTTCGGACGGCTTTGAGGAGACCCAGTACTTC.

This clonotype was picked up many times. J is TRBJ1-1 and V is TRBV5-1; 9 bases line up with TRBD1. This CDR3 is 16 amino acids long. The germline gives CDR1 SGHRS, CDR2 YFSETQ. The junction had 9 bases not matched to a gene; V was cut back by 0 bases and J by 6 bases. The CDR3 is CASSLAAGTGIAEAFF. In nucleotides, the CDR3 is TGCGCCAGCAGCTTGGCCGCGGGGACAGGGATCGCTGAAGCTTTCTTT.

V is TRBV29-1 and J is TRBJ1-2; D remains ambiguous. Germline loops: CDR1 SQVTM, CDR2 ANQGSEA. Trimming stripped 4 bases from V and 3 bases from J, with 6 bases between. The CDR3 sequence is 11 residues long. The CDR3 DNA reads as TGCAGCGTTGTTAACGACTATGGCTACACCTTC. Protein: CSVVNDYGYTF.

In regard to this clonotype: This could be a read error, since a much larger clone is one nucleotide away. V usage is TRBV6-5 and J usage is TRBJ2-5, with D tentatively TRBD1 or TRBD2 (5 bases each). Germline V gene sequence: CDR1 MNHEY, CDR2 SVGAGI. CDR3 size: 14 residues. CDR3 nucleotide sequence: TGTGCCGGCAGTTCCAACCGGGACGCCTTTCCCCAGTACTTC. Protein sequence: CAGSSNRDAFPQYF.

This clonotype was counted many times. This sequence joins TRBV5-1 and TRBJ1-2, with no clear D. Trimming pared 0 bases from V and 4 bases from J, leaving 19 bases between. Germline CDR1 and CDR2: SGHRS and YFSETQ. The CDR3 contains 17 residues. The CDR3 sequence: CASSLDVLFLGSYGYTF. CDR3 coding DNA: TGCGCCAGCAGCTTGGATGTCTTGTTTCTGGGATCCTATGGCTACACCTTC.

This clonotype showed up many times. The J gene is TRBJ1-3, the V gene TRBV7-9; unclear D gene. The CDR3 extends over 14 amino acids. The germline gives CDR1 SEHNR, CDR2 FQNEAQ (reference sequence). Trimming stripped 1 base from V and 0 bases from J, with 4 bases between. This CDR3 is CASSLEPSGNTIYF. CDR3 bases: TGTGCCAGCAGCTTAGAGCCCTCTGGAAACACCATATATTTT.

This clonotype turned up a few times. The chain employs TRBV6-5 and TRBJ2-3; 7 positions agree with TRBD2. J lost 5 bases, V lost 0 bases, and 5 bases had no gene match. Germline V gene lookup returns CDR1 MNHEY and CDR2 SVGAGI. The CDR3 consists of 15 residues. CDR3 DNA sequence: TGTGCCAGCAGTTACTCGGGGGGGGTTGGAGATACGCAGTATTTT. Amino acid sequence: CASSYSGGVGDTQYF.

This clonotype was counted many times. CDR3 region: CAATDANTGELFF. The CDR3 DNA follows: TGTGCCGCGACAGACGCGAACACCGGGGAGCTGTTTTTT. This chain joins TRBV6-1 and TRBJ2-2; the D gene is possibly TRBD1 (5 bases). The V gene lost 11 bases and the J gene lost 0 bases, with 10 bases spanning the gap. Per the germline V gene, CDR1 is MNHNS and CDR2 is SASEGT. This CDR3 has 13 residues.

The table lists this clonotype with many counts. The rearrangement links TRBV15 to TRBJ1-1; 7 bases agree with TRBD1. This CDR3 comprises 15 residues. J was trimmed by 1 base and V by 1 base; bases with no gene match: 3. Germline lookup yields CDR1 LNHNV and CDR2 YYDKDF (reference sequence). As DNA, the CDR3 is TGTGCCACCAGCAGAGCCAGGACAGGGAACACTGAAGCTTTCTTT. Translated, it gives CATSRARTGNTEAFF.

The V and J genes are TRBV7-8 and TRBJ2-5; D uncertain. V shed 5 bases and J shed 5 bases, with 15 bases lying between them. The V gene's germline CDR1 is SGHVS and CDR2 FQNEAQ. CDR3 length: 14 residues. CDR3 nucleotides: TGTGCCAGCAGCCCAACGTCTACACGGGAGACCCAGTACTTC. It specifies CASSPTSTRETQYF.

This clonotype appeared many times. The V gene is TRBV6-6, the J gene TRBJ2-1; D is ambiguous. CDR1 is MNHNY and CDR2 is SVGAGI in the germline V gene (reference sequence). V lost 6 bases and J lost 1, with 7 bases in between. The CDR3 runs to 13 residues. The CDR3 region is CASRGLSYNEQFF. Written as DNA, the CDR3 is TGTGCCAGCAGGGGTCTTTCCTACAATGAGCAGTTCTTC.

The V gene is TRBV5-1, the J gene TRBJ2-3; 11 positions agree with TRBD2. Germline V gene lookup returns CDR1 SGHRS and CDR2 YFSETQ. Losses at the gene ends were 4 bases for V and 2 bases for J; bases not matched to a gene: 6. The CDR3 sequence is 16 residues long. The CDR3 loop is CASSPLAGGVTDTQYF. CDR3 DNA: TGCGCCAGCAGCCCTCTAGCGGGGGGAGTCACAGATACGCAGTATTTT.

This clonotype was picked up many times. CDR3 residues: CASSYGADETDEQYF. The CDR3 bases are TGTGCCAGCAGTTACGGCGCGGACGAGACGGACGAGCAGTACTTC. The chain uses TRBV6-5 and TRBJ2-7; D gene ambiguous. The CDR3 is 15 residues long. V lost 2 bases, J lost 5 bases, and 16 bases lay in between. Germline V gene sequence: CDR1 MNHEY, CDR2 SVGAGI.

This clonotype was recorded at least ten times. The chain couples TRBV5-5 to TRBJ2-7; D is possibly TRBD1 (5 bases). CDR1 SGHKS and CDR2 YYEKEE come from the germline V gene (reference sequence). The CDR3 totals 13 residues. Trimming shortened V by 4 bases and J by 2 bases, and 10 bases separated the two germline ends. The DNA of the CDR3 is TGTGCCAGCAGCCTGGACATAACCTACGAGCAGTACTTC. As protein: CASSLDITYEQYF.